The rows below give T cell receptor beta chains drawn from one sample of a study of cytotoxic CD8 clonotypes in ibrutinib-treated CLL. Assay: immunoSEQ multiplex PCR; the TCRdb copy retains only in-frame clones and omits some. Among about 130,000 clones, less than 90% were seen once, and the ten largest hold around 3%. Specimen: PBMCs, collected after 24 months of ibrutinib treatment. The receptor source for this set is a human donor with chronic lymphocytic leukemia. Each CDR3 is given with its conserved first and last residue. Fields, in order: CDR3 length, V gene, D gene, clone size, J gene, CDR3 DNA, CDR3 protein. The D gene is left open where the match is weak. Clone size is shown for a subset of rows, as once, few, many or a class of expanded clone.

12	TRBV6-1	.	.	TRBJ2-7	TGTGCCAGCAGTGAACAGGGTAACGAGCAGTACTTC	CASSEQGNEQYF
16	TRBV7-6	TRBD1	.	TRBJ2-2	TGTGCCAGCAGCTTATTGGGACAGGGGGTAACCGGGGAGCTGTTTTTT	CASSLLGQGVTGELFF
16	TRBV9	.	.	TRBJ1-2	TGTGCCAGCAGCGTAGCTGCGGACAGTATTTCTGATGGCTACACCTTC	CASSVAADSISDGYTF
12	TRBV6-6	.	.	TRBJ1-5	TGTGCCAGCAGTTCCCCCATCCAGCCCCAGCATTTT	CASSSPIQPQHF
13	TRBV19	.	.	TRBJ2-3	TGTGCCAGTAGTGATAGGTGGACAGATACGCAGTATTTT	CASSDRWTDTQYF
16	TRBV7-3	.	.	TRBJ2-2	TGTGCCAGCAGCTTAGCAGGCTACCCCAACACCGGGGAGCTGTTTTTT	CASSLAGYPNTGELFF
16	TRBV5-4	.	.	TRBJ2-2	TGTGCCAGCAGCTTACCGCCAGGCGGTAACACCGGGGAGCTGTTTTTT	CASSLPPGGNTGELFF
14	TRBV19	TRBD1	.	TRBJ1-2	TGTGCCAGTAGCCCGGACAGGGGTTTTGCGAGCTACACCTTC	CASSPDRGFASYTF
13	TRBV19	.	.	TRBJ2-1	TGTGCCAGTAGTACCCTGGACGGCGCAGAGCAGTTCTTC	CASSTLDGAEQFF
14	TRBV27	.	.	TRBJ1-5	TGTGCCAGCAGTTCTCCAGGGCGAAATCAGCCCCAGCATTTT	CASSSPGRNQPQHF
15	TRBV6-5	.	.	TRBJ1-1	TGTGCCAGCAGTTACTCCCCGGGGCCGGCCACTGAAGCTTTCTTT	CASSYSPGPATEAFF
15	TRBV5-8	TRBD2	.	TRBJ2-2	TGTGCCAGCAGCTTTCTAGCGGGACTCACCGGGGAGCTGTTTTTT	CASSFLAGLTGELFF
15	TRBV6-1	TRBD1	.	TRBJ2-7	TGTGCCAGCACCCTAAACCCGGGACAGAGGGACGAGCAGTACTTC	CASTLNPGQRDEQYF
14	TRBV27	TRBD2	.	TRBJ2-7	TGTGCCAGCAGTTCCGGGACTAGAGGCTACGAGCAGTACTTC	CASSSGTRGYEQYF
14	TRBV19	.	.	TRBJ1-2	TGTGCCAGTAGGACACAGGGATCAGACTATGGCTACACCTTC	CASRTQGSDYGYTF
11	TRBV9	.	once	TRBJ2-3	TGTGCCAGCAGCAACACAGATACGCAGTATTTT	CASSNTDTQYF
14	TRBV5-4	.	.	TRBJ1-6	TGTGCCAGCAGTTCCCCCCCCCATAATTCACCCCTCCACTTT	CASSSPPHNSPLHF
10	TRBV20-1	.	once	TRBJ2-3	TGCAGTGCTAGTTCCGATACGCAGTATTTT	CSASSDTQYF
16	TRBV7-2	TRBD1	.	TRBJ2-7	TGTGCCAGCAGCCCGCCGCTGGGACAGGGGGCCTACGAGCAGTACTTC	CASSPPLGQGAYEQYF
14	TRBV2	.	.	TRBJ2-7	TGTGCCAGCAGCGAACGTAGTGGGGCCTACGAGCAGTACTTC	CASSERSGAYEQYF
13	TRBV7-2	.	once	TRBJ1-2	TGTGCCAGCAGCTTAAAGGGTTACTATGGCTACACCTTC	CASSLKGYYGYTF
16	TRBV9	.	.	TRBJ1-6	TGTGCCAGCAGCGACAGGGCGAGCTCCTATAATTCACCCCTCCACTTT	CASSDRASSYNSPLHF
10	TRBV5-1	.	.	TRBJ2-5	TGCGCCAGCAGCGGGGAGACCCAGTACTTC	CASSGETQYF
15	TRBV10-3	TRBD1	.	TRBJ2-7	TGTGCCATCAGTCAGGGGGCAGGGAGCTCCTACGAGCAGTACTTC	CAISQGAGSSYEQYF
15	TRBV6-5	.	.	TRBJ1-6	TGTGCCAGCAGTTACTCCGGGGGCTTGAATTCACCCCTCCACTTT	CASSYSGGLNSPLHF
16	TRBV6-6	.	once	TRBJ1-1	TGTGCCAGCAGTAATCGAAAGGGGAGCTTGAACACTGAAGCTTTCTTT	CASSNRKGSLNTEAFF
16	TRBV5-1	.	.	TRBJ1-3	TGCGCCAGCAGCTTGGGACAGATGAGCTCTGGAAACACCATATATTTT	CASSLGQMSSGNTIYF
16	TRBV7-2	.	.	TRBJ1-2	TGTGCCAGCAGCTTAATTTTAGGGGGACGAAACTATGGCTACACCTTC	CASSLILGGRNYGYTF
15	TRBV5-4	.	.	TRBJ2-7	TGTGCCAGCAGCTTGGACCAGGGAAGCTCCTACGAGCAGTACTTC	CASSLDQGSSYEQYF
17	TRBV11-2	.	.	TRBJ1-6	TGTGCCAGCAGCTTAGGGTCCGGGCAGACAAATAATTCACCCCTCCACTTT	CASSLGSGQTNNSPLHF
15	TRBV9	.	.	TRBJ1-1	TGTGCCAGCAGCTCCCGTGGAGGGAAGGGTACTGAAGCTTTCTTT	CASSSRGGKGTEAFF
16	TRBV5-1	TRBD2	.	TRBJ2-7	TGCGCCAGCAGCTTGCCCGGCGGGGGTAGCTCCTACGAGCAGTACTTC	CASSLPGGGSSYEQYF